This T cell receptor beta chain emerged from a study of T cell changes during pregnancy in multiple sclerosis. Assay: immunoSEQ multiplex PCR; the TCRdb copy retains only in-frame clones and omits some. The sample holds about 71,000 clones, more than 90% seen once. The material sequenced was peripheral blood, taken in the third trimester of pregnancy. The source is a female donor with multiple sclerosis, enrolled in a pregnancy study.

The CDR3 spells CASSLVSGAGGYEQYF. The CDR3 DNA follows: TGTGCCAGCAGCTTAGTGTCTGGAGCGGGGGGCTACGAGCAGTACTTC. The chain is built from TRBV7-2 and TRBJ2-7, with 9 bases lining up with TRBD2. Germline V gives CDR1 SGHTA, CDR2 FQGNSA. The length of the CDR3 is 16 residues. V lost 1 base, J lost 3 bases, and 7 bases stayed unmatched.